This T cell receptor beta chain was recovered during a study of blood T cell repertoires in COVID-19. The wider study: Samples representing acute and convalescent COVID-19 were sourced from the United States, Italy and Spain.

Profiling relied on immunoSEQ multiplex PCR, and the TCRdb table lists in-frame clones only, not all of them. The table has about 390,000 clones, more than 75% seen once; the top ten hold roughly 9.4%. About this clone itself: Other nucleotide sequences from this sample produce the same CDR3.

V lost 4 bases to trimming and J lost 2 bases, with 9 bases between them. The CDR3 runs 13 residues. From germline, CDR1 is SGDLS and CDR2 YYNGEE. Material for sequencing was PBMCs or T cells enriched from blood (not recorded which). The sequence was obtained from a woman between 50 and 59 years old who had recovered from COVID-19. This chain connects TRBV9 to TRBJ1-2, with a possible D match to TRBD1 (6 bases). CDR3 in DNA: TGTGCCAGCAGCCCGGACAGCAACTATGGCTACACCTTC. It yields the protein CASSPDSNYGYTF.